The 10 T cell receptor beta chains given below trace back to one sample, sequenced in a study of blood T cell repertoires in COVID-19. Only in-frame clones appear in the TCRdb table, and some are missing; sequencing was by immunoSEQ multiplex PCR. The sample lists 200,000 to 250,000 clones; roughly nine tenths were seen once. Source material: peripheral blood. These receptors originate from a woman aged 45-65 years with COVID-19, enrolled during active disease.

V gene TRBV9 combines with J gene TRBJ2-6, with D tentatively TRBD2 (7 bases). The germline V and J ends were trimmed by 3 bases and 7 bases, with 26 bases remaining between them. The CDR3 is 19 residues long. Germline loops: CDR1 SGDLS, CDR2 YYNGEE. The CDR3 region is CASSAKRGEGRAGANVLTF. As DNA, the CDR3 is TGTGCCAGCAGCGCGAAGAGGGGGGAGGGACGGGCAGGAGCCAACGTCCTGACTTTC.

CDR3 in amino acids: CASSSRSGESGDTQYF. In DNA, the CDR3 is TGTGCCAGCAGCTCGAGGAGTGGGGAGTCCGGCGATACGCAGTATTTT. The V call is TRBV7-2, the J call TRBJ2-3, with TRBD2 as a possible D gene (5 bases). The CDR3 is 16 amino acids. V was shortened by 4 bases and J by 6 bases, with 20 bases between the two germline ends. Germline assignment: CDR1 SGHTA and CDR2 FQGNSA.

This chain uses TRBV19 with TRBJ1-5; D remains unclear. Germline lookup yields CDR1 LNHDA and CDR2 SQIVND (reference sequence). CDR3 size: 14 residues. V lost 1 base to trimming and J lost 3 bases, with 7 bases between them. CDR3 nucleotide sequence: TGTGCCAGTAGTATAGCACAGTTCAATCAGCCCCAGCATTTT. It codes for CASSIAQFNQPQHF.

V and J are TRBV25-1 and TRBJ2-3, with 10 bases that match TRBD2. J gave up 4 bases and V 3 bases, and 4 bases lay outside the gene matches. The germline gives CDR1 MGHDK, CDR2 SYGVNS. The CDR3 is 15 amino acids. The DNA of the CDR3 is TGTGCCAGCAGTGAGTCCCTAGCGGGGGCAGATACGCAGTATTTT. Residues: CASSESLAGADTQYF. The whole variable domain, filled in from reference TRBV25-1 and TRBJ2-3, reads EADIYQTPRYLVIGTGKKITLECSQTMGHDKMYWYQQDPGMELHLIHYSYGVNSTEKGDLSSESTVSRIRTEHFPLTLESARPSHTSQYLCASSESLAGADTQYFGPGTRLTVL.

This clone was seen more than once but under ten times. J is TRBJ2-6 and V is TRBV5-1, with D maybe TRBD2 (6 bases). Germline CDR1 and CDR2: SGHRS and YFSETQ. The CDR3 spans 14 residues. V was clipped by 6 bases and J by 4 bases, with 11 bases between them. The CDR3 is CASTAGGGANVLTF. The CDR3 region has the DNA TGCGCCAGCACGGCAGGAGGGGGGGCCAACGTCCTGACTTTC.

The chain couples TRBV27 to TRBJ2-5, with D possibly matching TRBD2 (6 bases). Germline values: CDR1 MNHEY, CDR2 SMNVEV (reference sequence). CDR3 length equals 14 residues. The V and J ends lost 7 bases and 4 bases respectively, with 16 bases between them. The CDR3 bases are TGTGCCAGCACCGCGGGACTCCCCGGAGAGACCCAGTACTTC. Its translation is CASTAGLPGETQYF.

In nucleotides, the CDR3 is TGCGCCAGCAGTGAAATGGCTCTTCGAGGCACCGGGGAGCTGTTTTTT. It yields the protein CASSEMALRGTGELFF. The genes are TRBV10-2 and TRBJ2-2; D remains ambiguous. CDR1 and CDR2 (germline): WSHSY, SAAADI. With 3 bases removed from V and 4 bases from J, the gap between germline ends came to 15 bases. The CDR3 has 16 residues.

The rearrangement uses TRBV3-1 (or the pseudogene TRBV3-2) and TRBJ2-7, with TRBD2 matching 12 bases. V lost 4 bases to trimming and J lost 2 bases; unmatched junction nucleotides: 9. The germline V gene encodes CDR1 LGHDT and CDR2 YNNKEL (reference sequence). This CDR3 is 17 amino acids long. CDR3 in amino acids: CASSPLLAGGPTYEQYF. CDR3 DNA sequence: TGTGCCAGCAGCCCCCTACTAGCGGGGGGCCCCACCTACGAGCAGTACTTC.

The chain recombines TRBV19 with TRBJ2-3, with 9 bases identical to TRBD1. Germline lookup yields CDR1 LNHDA and CDR2 SQIVND (reference sequence). V gave up 5 bases and J gave up 4 bases; unmatched junction bases: 7. This CDR3 contains 15 residues. The CDR3: CASSVPGQGSDTQYF. The CDR3, as DNA: TGTGCCAGTAGTGTGCCGGGACAGGGCTCAGATACGCAGTATTTT.

The chain joins TRBV30 to TRBJ2-7, with a possible D match to TRBD1 (5 bases). CDR1 and CDR2 from the germline V gene are GTSNPN and SVGIG (reference sequence). V was shortened by 3 bases and J by 6 bases, with 12 bases between the two germline ends. The CDR3 has 12 amino acids. The CDR3 nucleotides read TGTGCCTGGAGAGTTCAGGGTCCCGAGCAGTACTTC. Amino acid sequence: CAWRVQGPEQYF.